This T cell receptor (beta chain) originates from a study of tumor-infiltrating lymphocytes in primary liver carcinoma. About the study: All lesions had stage T1-T3 N0M0 and roughly 4 to 11 cm widths.

Germline CDR1 and CDR2: MNHEY and SVGAGI. This CDR3 spans 16 amino acids. Synthesis of TCR beta cDNA was carried out from about 500 ng total RNA with a constant-region primer. Amplification in three nested multiplex PCR rounds with slightly modified ARM-PCR gave rise to TCR beta libraries. Amplification in the first two PCR rounds was performed using TRBV1-TRBV30 forward primers and a C-beta reverse primer for 10 cycles each. TCRdb reprocessed the multiplex PCR reads via MiXCR and lists one record per CDR3 protein. The table records just over 30,000 distinct CDR3 sequences, 71% of them present only once. As to this clonotype: The junction shows a germline mismatch at one end, possibly a read error.

It was from roughly 20-30 mg of unsorted bulk tissue that RNA and DNA were co-extracted. Sampling of each tumor involved five separate regions. Uniformly, tumor samples exhibited a viable tumor cell fraction exceeding 80%. The rearrangement joins TRBV6-5 to TRBJ1-4; D gene ambiguous. The clonotype comes from a woman aged 25 to 45 with primary liver carcinoma and hepatitis B virus infection. The material sequenced was liver tumor tissue from sampling region 3. Documented subset: tumor region T3, left-lateral pole. CDR3 residues: CAGSYSRGARNEKLFF. DNA of the CDR3: TGTGCCGGCAGTTACTCACGGGGTGCACGTAATGAAAAACTGTTTTTT.